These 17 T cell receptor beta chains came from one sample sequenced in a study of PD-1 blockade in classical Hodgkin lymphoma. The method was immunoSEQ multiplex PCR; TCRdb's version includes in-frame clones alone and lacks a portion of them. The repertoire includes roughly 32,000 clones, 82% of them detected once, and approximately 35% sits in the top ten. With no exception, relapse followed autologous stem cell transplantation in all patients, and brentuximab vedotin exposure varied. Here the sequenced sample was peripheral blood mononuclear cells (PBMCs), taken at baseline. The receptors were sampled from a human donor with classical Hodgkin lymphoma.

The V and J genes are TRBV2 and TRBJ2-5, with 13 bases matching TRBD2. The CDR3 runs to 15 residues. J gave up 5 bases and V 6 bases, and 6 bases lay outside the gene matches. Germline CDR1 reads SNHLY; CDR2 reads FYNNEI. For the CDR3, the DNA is TGTGCCAGCAGGGGACTAGCGGGGTCTGGGGAGACCCAGTACTTC. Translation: CASRGLAGSGETQYF.

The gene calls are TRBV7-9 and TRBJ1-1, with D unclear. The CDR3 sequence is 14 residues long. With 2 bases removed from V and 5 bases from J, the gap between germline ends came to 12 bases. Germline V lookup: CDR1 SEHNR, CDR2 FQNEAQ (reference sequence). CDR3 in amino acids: CASSLKGSGTEAFF. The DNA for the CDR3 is TGTGCCAGCAGCTTAAAAGGGTCGGGGACTGAAGCTTTCTTT.

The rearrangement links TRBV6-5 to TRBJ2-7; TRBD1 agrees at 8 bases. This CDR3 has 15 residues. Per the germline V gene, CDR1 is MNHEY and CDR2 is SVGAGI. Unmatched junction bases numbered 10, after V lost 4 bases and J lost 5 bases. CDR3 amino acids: CASSWSQGGVNEQYF. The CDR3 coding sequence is TGTGCCAGCAGTTGGTCACAGGGGGGTGTCAACGAGCAGTACTTC.

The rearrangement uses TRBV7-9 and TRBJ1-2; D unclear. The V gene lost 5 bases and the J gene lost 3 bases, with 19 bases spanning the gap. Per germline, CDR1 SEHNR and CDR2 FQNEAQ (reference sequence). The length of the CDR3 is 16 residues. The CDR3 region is CASSQLRDRAHYGYTF. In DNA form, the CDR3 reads TGTGCCAGCAGCCAATTACGAGACCGAGCCCACTATGGCTACACCTTC.

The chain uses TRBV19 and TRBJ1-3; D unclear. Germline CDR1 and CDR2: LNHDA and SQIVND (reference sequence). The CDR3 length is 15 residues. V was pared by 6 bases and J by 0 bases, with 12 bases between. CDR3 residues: CASRAFSYSGNTIYF. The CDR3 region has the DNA TGTGCCAGTAGGGCATTCTCTTACTCTGGAAACACCATATATTTT.

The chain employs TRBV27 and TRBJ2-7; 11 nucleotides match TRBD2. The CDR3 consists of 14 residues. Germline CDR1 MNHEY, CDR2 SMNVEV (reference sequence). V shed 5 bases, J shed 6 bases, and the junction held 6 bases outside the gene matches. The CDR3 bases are TGTGCCAGCAGTCCGTCACTAGCGGGGGCCGAGCAGTACTTC. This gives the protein CASSPSLAGAEQYF.

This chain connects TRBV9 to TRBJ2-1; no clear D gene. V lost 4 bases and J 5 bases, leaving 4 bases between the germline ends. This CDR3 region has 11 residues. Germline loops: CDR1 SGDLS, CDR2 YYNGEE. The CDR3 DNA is TGTGCCAGCAGCCCACACAATGAGCAGTTCTTC. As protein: CASSPHNEQFF.

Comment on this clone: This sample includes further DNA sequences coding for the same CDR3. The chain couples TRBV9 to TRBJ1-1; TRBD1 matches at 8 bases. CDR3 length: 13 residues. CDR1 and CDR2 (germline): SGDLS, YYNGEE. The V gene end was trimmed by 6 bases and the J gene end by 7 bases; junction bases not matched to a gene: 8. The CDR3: CASNDPTGGEAFF. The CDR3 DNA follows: TGTGCCAGCAATGACCCCACAGGGGGTGAAGCTTTCTTT.

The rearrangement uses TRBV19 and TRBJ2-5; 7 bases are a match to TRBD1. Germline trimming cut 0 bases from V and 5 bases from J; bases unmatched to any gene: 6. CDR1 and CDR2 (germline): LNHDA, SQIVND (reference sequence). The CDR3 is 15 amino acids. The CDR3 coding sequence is TGTGCCAGTAGTATAGAGGCCACAGGGGCTGAGACCCAGTACTTC. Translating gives CASSIEATGAETQYF.

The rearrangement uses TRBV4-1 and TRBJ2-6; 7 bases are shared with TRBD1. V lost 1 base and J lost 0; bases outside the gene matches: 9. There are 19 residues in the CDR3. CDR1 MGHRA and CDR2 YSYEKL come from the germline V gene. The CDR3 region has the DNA TGCGCCAGCAGCCAAGCTTGGGACAGAATCGTCTCTGGGGCCAACGTCCTGACTTTC. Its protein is CASSQAWDRIVSGANVLTF.

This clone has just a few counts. The CDR3 region has the DNA TGTGCCAGCAGCTTGACTAGCGGGGACTACAATGAGCAGTTCTTC. The encoded protein is CASSLTSGDYNEQFF. This chain links TRBV7-3 with TRBJ2-1; TRBD2 aligns across 11 bases. V lost 3 bases to trimming and J lost 3 bases; unmatched junction nucleotides: 1. The CDR3 length is 15 residues. The V gene's germline CDR1 is SGHTA and CDR2 FQGTGA.

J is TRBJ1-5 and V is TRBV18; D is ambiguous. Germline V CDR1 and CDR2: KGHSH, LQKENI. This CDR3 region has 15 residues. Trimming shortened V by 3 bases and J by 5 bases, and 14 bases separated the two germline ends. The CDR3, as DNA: TGTGCCAGCTCACCTGCGCCGGTTCTAGATCAGCCCCAGCATTTT. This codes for CASSPAPVLDQPQHF.

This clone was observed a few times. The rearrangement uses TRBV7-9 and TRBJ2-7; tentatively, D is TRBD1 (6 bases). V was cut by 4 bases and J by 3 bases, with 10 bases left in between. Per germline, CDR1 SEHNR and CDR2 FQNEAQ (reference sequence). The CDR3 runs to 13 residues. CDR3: CASSSTQGYEQYF. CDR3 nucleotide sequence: TGTGCCAGCAGCTCGACACAGGGCTACGAGCAGTACTTC.

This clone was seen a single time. The CDR3 DNA reads as TGTGCCAGCAGCTCTGGGGGTACCACTGAAGCTTTCTTT. This gives the protein CASSSGGTTEAFF. The chain is built from TRBV7-2 and TRBJ1-1, with a weak D call TRBD1 (5 bases). Between the trimmed V and J ends, which lost 4 bases and 4 bases, there was a span of 10 bases. The CDR3 totals 13 residues. Germline lookup yields CDR1 SGHTA and CDR2 FQGNSA. The full variable domain, rest sourced from reference TRBV7-2 and TRBJ1-1, is GAGVSQSPSNKVTEKGKDVELRCDPISGHTALYWYRQSLGQGLEFLIYFQGNSAPDKSGLPSDRFSAERTGGSVSTLTIQRTQQEDSAVYLCASSSGGTTEAFFGQGTRLTVV.

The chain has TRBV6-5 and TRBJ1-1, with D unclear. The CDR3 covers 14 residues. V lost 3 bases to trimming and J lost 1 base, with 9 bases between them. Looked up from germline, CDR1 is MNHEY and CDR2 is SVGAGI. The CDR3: CASSYTAGNTEAFF. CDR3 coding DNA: TGTGCCAGCAGTTATACGGCAGGGAACACTGAAGCTTTCTTT.

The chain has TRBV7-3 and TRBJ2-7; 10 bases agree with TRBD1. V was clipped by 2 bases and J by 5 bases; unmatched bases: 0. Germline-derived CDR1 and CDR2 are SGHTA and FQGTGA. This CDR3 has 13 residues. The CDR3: CASSLGTGDEQYF. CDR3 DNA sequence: TGTGCCAGCAGCTTAGGGACAGGGGACGAGCAGTACTTC.

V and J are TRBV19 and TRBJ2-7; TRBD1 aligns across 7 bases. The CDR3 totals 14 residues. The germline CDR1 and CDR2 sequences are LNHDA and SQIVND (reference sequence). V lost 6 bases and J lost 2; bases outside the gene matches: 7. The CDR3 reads CASSLQGRTYEQYF. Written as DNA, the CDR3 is TGTGCCAGTAGCTTACAGGGGCGAACCTACGAGCAGTACTTC.